This T cell receptor beta chain appears in the sequencing data of a study of T cells in Graves' hyperthyroidism and ophthalmopathy (dated by TCRdb to about 2019). Regarding the study in general: Peripheral blood samples were taken at initial diagnosis, before any treatment was given. The paper describes TCR Vbeta CDR3 sequencing of more than 120 peripheral blood samples, made up of about 40 ophthalmopathy patients, some 76 hyperthyroidism patients and roughly 17 progressor patients. To identify distinguishing TCR V-J signatures, a discovery cohort of 90 to 100 patients was used, comprising approximately 40 with Graves' ophthalmopathy and approximately 58 with stable Graves' hyperthyroidism. After blood sampling, hyperthyroidism patients were treated with methimazole at a starting dose of 30 mg daily, and ophthalmopathy patients were treated with high-dose intravenous methylprednisolone. For training and testing, the 100 or so patients in the discovery cohort were randomly divided in a 7:3 ratio. Whether ophthalmopathy could be predicted prospectively was tested in an independent validation cohort made up of approximately 19 hyperthyroidism patients plus 17 patients who later progressed to ophthalmopathy. In more than five Graves' hyperthyroidism patients, the study also compared T-cell repertoires from thyroid tissue with T-cell repertoires from blood. What the work shows at the level of the full study, not this receptor alone: Most expanded thyroid clonotypes (frequency above 0.001) were also detected in blood, a finding suggesting that blood repertoires may reflect thyroid immune responses. Ophthalmopathy was separated from stable hyperthyroidism by a 13 V-J signature model, with about 88% sensitivity and approximately 84% specificity obtained in cross-validation and 80%/75% obtained in testing. Sample size was not statistically predetermined, and blinding of investigators to group allocation was not performed. In validation, the model predicted progression to ophthalmopathy a median of around 6.5 months before onset, with about 64% sensitivity and about 72% specificity.

The TCR beta CDR3 regions were amplified from the RNA transcripts. For the first round of RT-PCR on the TCR CDR3, the HTBI primer set was used together with the Qiagen OneStep RT-PCR kit. Libraries were constructed in a second round of multiplex PCR, after which size selection and purification were performed. Paired-end sequencing of the libraries was performed with 100 bp reads on an Illumina HiSeq2000. Turning to the authors' computational methods: SOAPnuke was used to process the raw data, throwing out any read that contained adapters or uncalled bases, had a mean Phred below 15, or lacked an exact constant-primer or identifier match. High-quality paired reads were merged using COPE v1.2.5, and each unique nucleotide sequence was defined as a clonotype. MiTCR v1.1 was used to align clonotypes to the IMGT TRBV, TRBD and TRBJ reference segments. The analysis was restricted to V-J combinations with a frequency above 0.0001, which together covered over 99% of the repertoires. The TCS score was defined as F50 (clonal expansion) divided by E x V (chaos), with BLOSUM62-based TCRdist calculated between CDR3 peptides within each V-J. Welch's t-statistics and random forest reduced roughly 500 V-J features to under 15, which were used in a naive Bayes classifier (R e1071). The public reads were quality trimmed at Q25 with fastp and then assembled into clones with MiXCR by TCRdb, keeping productive beta chains. When rows share a CDR3 protein, they turn into one entry using the most common DNA and genes. TCRdb, not the original authors, processed these V and J calls. The sample table contains hundreds of thousands of distinct CDR3 sequences; only one count was recorded for around 14% of them. The ten largest account for roughly 7.7% of the sample.

In the case of this clonotype: Its antigen target is currently unknown. A much larger clone is a single base away; this may be a read error.

Stable Graves' hyperthyroidism was defined as no progression to ophthalmopathy during 18 months of follow-up. The hyperthyroidism patients were between 18 and 65 years old and newly diagnosed, with a disease duration of less than 2 months. Exclusion was applied to patients with uncontrolled infections, other autoimmune diseases, pregnancy or lactation. Clinical symptoms, serum thyroxine and TRAb, thyroid ultrasound, and orbital computed tomography formed the basis for the diagnoses. PBMCs were separated from approximately 10 ml of fresh peripheral blood using Ficoll-Paque density gradient centrifugation. Trizol reagent was used to extract total RNA, and RNA quality was then checked on an Agilent 2100 Bioanalyzer. Spanning cysteine to phenylalanine, the CDR3 consists of 17 amino acids. CDR3 DNA is the only sequence kept; it has 51 bases, read in frame from the first base. V is pared back by 5 bases and J by 2 bases, with 22 bases lying between the germline termini.

The chain is encoded by TRBV12-3 or TRBV12-4 joined to TRBJ2-7; the best D guess is TRBD1, with 6 bases matching. Sequencing input: blood. The TCR sequence derives from a woman aged 18-30 years with Graves' hyperthyroidism. The nucleotide sequence reads TGTGCCAGCAGTCTCCCAACTCGGACAGACACCCCCTACGAGCAGTACTTC. It codes for CASSLPTRTDTPYEQYF.